This T cell receptor (beta chain) was captured in a study of shared clonotypes between healthy human individuals. The naive CD8 fraction comprised CD45RO-negative cells positively selected for CCR7 and excluded terminally differentiated effector memory CD45RA+ cells. Using immunoSEQ multiplex PCR, the repertoire was profiled, and TCRdb retains in-frame clones only, with some absent. The sample includes roughly 2 million clones, about 94% of them seen just once. The table lists this clone with a few counts. Sequencing input: naive CD8+ T cells sorted from blood. This clonotype originated in a man aged 18 to 35 in good health.

CDR3 nucleotide sequence: TGTGCCTGGTCCGACGGGACAGGAATACGATCACCCCTCCACTTT. It translates to CAWSDGTGIRSPLHF. V is TRBV30 and J is TRBJ1-6, with 8 bases identical to TRBD1. V was pared by 5 bases and J by 10 bases, with 13 bases of the junction left unmatched. Germline V gene sequence: CDR1 GTSNPN, CDR2 SVGIG (reference sequence). This CDR3 comprises 15 residues.